Shown below are 5 T cell receptor beta chains from a single sample sequenced in a study of blood T cell repertoires in COVID-19 (dated by TCRdb to the early 2020s). Receptor amplification or capture employed the immunoSEQ multiplex PCR assay. This immuneACCESS table, as held by TCRdb, lists in-frame sequences with V and J called but not all clones. Of the missing ones, under half trace to an unresolved V gene in checked studies; the others have no known cause. The sample table holds around 160,000 clones, of which more than 80% were seen once. Clones ranked in the top ten supply less than 3% of the sample. The source material was peripheral blood. All receptors come from a man in his sixties with acute or convalescent COVID-19.

The chain is built from TRBV3-1 (or the pseudogene TRBV3-2) and TRBJ1-1, with no clear D. The V end lost 4 bases, the J end lost 11 bases, and 14 bases lay between the germline ends. Germline-derived CDR1 and CDR2 are LGHDT and YNNKEL (reference sequence). The length of the CDR3 is 12 residues. This CDR3 is CASSPRGGSAFF. CDR3 DNA sequence: TGTGCCAGCAGCCCCCGGGGAGGGAGCGCTTTCTTT.

The CDR3: CASSLTRDRQETQYF. In nucleotides, the CDR3 is TGTGCCAGCAGCTTAACCCGGGACAGACAAGAGACCCAGTACTTC. V usage is TRBV7-2 and J usage is TRBJ2-5, with 7 nucleotides matching TRBD1. This CDR3 is 15 amino acids long. Germline V CDR1 and CDR2: SGHTA, FQGNSA. V was pared by 2 bases and J by 2 bases, with 5 bases of the junction left unmatched.

The CDR3 reads CAWSEPPGQGNEQYF. Written as DNA, the CDR3 is TGTGCCTGGAGTGAACCCCCGGGACAGGGGAACGAGCAGTACTTC. The gene calls are TRBV30 and TRBJ2-7; TRBD1 matches at 10 bases. The CDR3 has 15 amino acids. The junction had 8 bases not matched to a gene; V was cut back by 1 base and J by 5 bases. The V gene's germline CDR1 is GTSNPN and CDR2 SVGIG (reference sequence).

The chain combines TRBV5-1 with TRBJ2-5, with 7 nucleotides matching TRBD1. There are 15 residues in the CDR3. The germline V gene encodes CDR1 SGHRS and CDR2 YFSETQ. V was clipped by 4 bases and J by 4 bases; unmatched bases: 10. The chain's CDR3 is CASSAEGNRGETQYF. The CDR3 nucleotides are TGCGCCAGCAGCGCCGAGGGAAACAGGGGAGAGACCCAGTACTTC.

As regards this clone: At one boundary the junction diverges from the germline segment, which might be a read error. The V and J genes are TRBV7-7 and TRBJ1-5; a weak D match, TRBD1 (5 bases). The CDR3 has 16 amino acids. Germline values: CDR1 SSHAT, CDR2 FNYEAQ (reference sequence). CDR3 residues: CASSLAAKVGGQPQHF. In DNA, the CDR3 is TGTGCTAGCAGCTTAGCGGCCAAAGTGGGGGGTCAGCCCCAGCATTTT.